This T cell receptor (beta chain) was found in a study of blood T cell repertoires in COVID-19. Study details: COVID-19 samples collected from the United States, Italy and Spain covered acute and convalescent phases. PBMCs, B-cell-depleted T cells, or T cells were the source of the cDNA or gDNA that made up the material.

Original methodology: Amplification from reference gene primers served as the basis for estimated nucleated cell counts. This table comes from immunoSEQ multiplex PCR, and its TCRdb copy is limited to in-frame clones, with some not included. For V, J and clone size, that table is used; D and trimming come from the DNA. Among 350,000 to 550,000 clones, about 89% were seen once, and the ten largest hold about 4.3%. CDR1 SNHLY and CDR2 FYNNEI come from the germline V gene. This CDR3 spans 15 amino acids. Trimming took 7 bases from V and 0 from J, leaving 10 bases between them. The chain links TRBV2 to TRBJ2-6; unclear D gene. This TCR came from a woman in her twenties or thirties with acute or convalescent COVID-19. Sequencing was carried out using peripheral blood. The CDR3 spells CASTISLSGANVLTF. The CDR3 bases are TGTGCCAGCACAATATCACTCTCTGGGGCCAACGTCCTGACTTTC. Supplemented by reference TRBV2 and TRBJ2-6, the full variable domain reads EPEVTQTPSHQVTQMGQEVILRCVPISNHLYFYWYRQILGQKVEFLVSFYNNEISEKSEIFDDQFSVERPDGSNFTLKIRSTKLEDSAMYFCASTISLSGANVLTFGAGSRLTVL.